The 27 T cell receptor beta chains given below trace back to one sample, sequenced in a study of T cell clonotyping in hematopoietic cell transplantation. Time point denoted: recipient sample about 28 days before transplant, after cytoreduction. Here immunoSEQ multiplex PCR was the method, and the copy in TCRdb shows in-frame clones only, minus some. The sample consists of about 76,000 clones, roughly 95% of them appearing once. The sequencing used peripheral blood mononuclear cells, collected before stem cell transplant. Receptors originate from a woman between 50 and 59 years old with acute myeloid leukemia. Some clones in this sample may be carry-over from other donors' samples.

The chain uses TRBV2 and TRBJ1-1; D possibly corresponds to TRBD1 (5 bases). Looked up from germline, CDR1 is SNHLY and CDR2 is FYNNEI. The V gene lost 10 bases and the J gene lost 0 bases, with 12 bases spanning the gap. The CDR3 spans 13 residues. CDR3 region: CANRQQLNTEAFF. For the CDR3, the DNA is TGTGCCAACAGACAGCAATTGAACACTGAAGCTTTCTTT.

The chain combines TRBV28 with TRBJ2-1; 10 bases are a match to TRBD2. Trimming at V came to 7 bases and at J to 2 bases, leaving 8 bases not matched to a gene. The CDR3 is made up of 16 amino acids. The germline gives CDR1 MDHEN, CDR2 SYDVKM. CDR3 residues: CASTGISGRAYNEQFF. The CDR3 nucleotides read TGTGCCAGCACTGGGATAAGCGGGAGGGCCTACAATGAGCAGTTCTTC.

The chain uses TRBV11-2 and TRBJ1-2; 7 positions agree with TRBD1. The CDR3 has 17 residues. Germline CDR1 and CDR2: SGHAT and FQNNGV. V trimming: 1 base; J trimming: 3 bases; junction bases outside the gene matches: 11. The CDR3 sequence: CASSLGDRVVSDYGYTF. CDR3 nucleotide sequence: TGTGCCAGCAGCTTAGGAGACAGGGTGGTTTCTGACTATGGCTACACCTTC.

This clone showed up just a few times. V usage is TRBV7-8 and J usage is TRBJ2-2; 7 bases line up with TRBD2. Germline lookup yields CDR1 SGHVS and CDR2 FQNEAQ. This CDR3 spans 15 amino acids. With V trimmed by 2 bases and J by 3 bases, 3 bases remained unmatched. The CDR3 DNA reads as TGTGCCAGCAGCTTAAGTAGCGGGTACACCGGGGAGCTGTTTTTT. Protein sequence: CASSLSSGYTGELFF.

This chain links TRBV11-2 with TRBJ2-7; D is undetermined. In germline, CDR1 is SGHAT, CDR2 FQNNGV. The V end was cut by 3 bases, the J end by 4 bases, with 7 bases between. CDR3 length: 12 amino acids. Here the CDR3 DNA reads TGTGCCAGCAGCTTGGGTCGATACGAGCAGTACTTC. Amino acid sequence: CASSLGRYEQYF.

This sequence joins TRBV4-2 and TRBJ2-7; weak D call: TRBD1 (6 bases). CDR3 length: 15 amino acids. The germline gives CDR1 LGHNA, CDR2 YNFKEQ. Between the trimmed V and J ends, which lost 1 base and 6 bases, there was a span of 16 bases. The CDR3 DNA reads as TGTGCCAGCAGCCAAGTGGCGCAGGGGCGCGGCGAGCAGTACTTC. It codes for CASSQVAQGRGEQYF.

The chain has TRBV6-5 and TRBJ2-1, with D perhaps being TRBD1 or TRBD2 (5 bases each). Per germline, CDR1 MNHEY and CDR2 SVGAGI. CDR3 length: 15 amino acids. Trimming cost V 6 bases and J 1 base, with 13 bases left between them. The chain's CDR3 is CASRLRDQSYNEQFF. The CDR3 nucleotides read TGTGCCAGCAGATTAAGGGACCAATCCTACAATGAGCAGTTCTTC.

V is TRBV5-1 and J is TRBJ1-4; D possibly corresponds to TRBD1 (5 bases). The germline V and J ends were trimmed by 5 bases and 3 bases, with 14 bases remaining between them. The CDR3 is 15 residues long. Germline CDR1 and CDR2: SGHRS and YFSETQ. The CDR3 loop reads CASRGLGQPNEKLFF. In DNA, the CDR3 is TGCGCCAGCAGGGGGTTGGGGCAGCCTAATGAAAAACTGTTTTTT.

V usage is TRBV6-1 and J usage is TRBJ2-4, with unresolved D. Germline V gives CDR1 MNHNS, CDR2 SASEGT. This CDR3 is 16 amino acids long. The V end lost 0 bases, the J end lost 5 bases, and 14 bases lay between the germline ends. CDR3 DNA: TGTGCCAGCAGTGAAGCGCCTCGGAGTAGCCAAAACATTCAGTACTTC. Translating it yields CASSEAPRSSQNIQYF.

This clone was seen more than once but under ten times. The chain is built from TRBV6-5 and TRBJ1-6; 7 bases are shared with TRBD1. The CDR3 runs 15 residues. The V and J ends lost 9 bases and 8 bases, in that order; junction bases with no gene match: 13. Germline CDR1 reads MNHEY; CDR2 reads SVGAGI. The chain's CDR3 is CASSKGDRADSPLHF. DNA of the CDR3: TGTGCCAGTTCCAAGGGCGACAGGGCCGATTCACCCCTCCACTTT.

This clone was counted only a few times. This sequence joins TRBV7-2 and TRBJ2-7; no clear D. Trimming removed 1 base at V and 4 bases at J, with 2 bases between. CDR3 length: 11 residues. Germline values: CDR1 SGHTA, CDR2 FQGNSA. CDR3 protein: CASSLVYEQYF. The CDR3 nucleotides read TGTGCCAGCAGCTTAGTTTACGAGCAGTACTTC.

The CDR3 spells CASSGQGAGYGYTF. The CDR3 DNA reads TGTGCCAGCAGTGGACAGGGGGCAGGCTATGGCTACACCTTC. The chain carries TRBV2 and TRBJ1-2; 10 positions match TRBD1. CDR1 is SNHLY and CDR2 is FYNNEI in the germline V gene. V shed 4 bases and J 4 bases; nucleotides not matched to a gene: 3. The CDR3 has 14 residues.

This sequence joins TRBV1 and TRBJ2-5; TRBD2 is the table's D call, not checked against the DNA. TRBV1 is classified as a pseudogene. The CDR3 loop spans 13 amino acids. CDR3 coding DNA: TGCACCAGCTTCGGACTAGGCCAAGAGACCCAGTACTTC. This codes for CTSFGLGQETQYF.

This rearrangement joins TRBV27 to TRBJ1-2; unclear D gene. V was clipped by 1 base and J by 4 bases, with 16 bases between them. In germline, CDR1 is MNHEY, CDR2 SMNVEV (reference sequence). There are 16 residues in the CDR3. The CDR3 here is CASSLWSPSGGYGYTF. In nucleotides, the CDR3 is TGTGCCAGCAGTTTATGGTCGCCCTCCGGCGGCTATGGCTACACCTTC.

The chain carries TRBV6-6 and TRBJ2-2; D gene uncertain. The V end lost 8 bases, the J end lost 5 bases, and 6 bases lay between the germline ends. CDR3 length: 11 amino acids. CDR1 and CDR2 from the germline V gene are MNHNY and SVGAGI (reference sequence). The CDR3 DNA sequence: TGTGCCAGCCGTGATACCGGGGAGCTGTTTTTT. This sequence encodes CASRDTGELFF.

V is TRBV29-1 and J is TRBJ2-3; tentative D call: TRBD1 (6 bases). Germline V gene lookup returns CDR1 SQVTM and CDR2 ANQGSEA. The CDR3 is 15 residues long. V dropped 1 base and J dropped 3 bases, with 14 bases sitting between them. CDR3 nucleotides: TGCAGCGTTGAAGGGCCAACAGGGTTGACAGATACGCAGTATTTT. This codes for CSVEGPTGLTDTQYF.

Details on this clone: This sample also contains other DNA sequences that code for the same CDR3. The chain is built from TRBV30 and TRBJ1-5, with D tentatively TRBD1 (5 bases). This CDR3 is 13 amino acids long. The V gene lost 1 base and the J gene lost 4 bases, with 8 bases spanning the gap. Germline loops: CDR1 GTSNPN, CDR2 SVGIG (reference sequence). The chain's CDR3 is CAWSADSNQPQHF. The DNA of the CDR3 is TGTGCCTGGAGTGCCGACAGTAATCAGCCCCAGCATTTT. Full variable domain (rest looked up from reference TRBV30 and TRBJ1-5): SQTIHQWPATLVQPVGSPLSLECTVEGTSNPNLYWYRQAAGRGLQLLFYSVGIGQISSEVPQNLSASRPQDRQFILSSKKLLLSDSGFYLCAWSADSNQPQHFGDGTRLSIL.

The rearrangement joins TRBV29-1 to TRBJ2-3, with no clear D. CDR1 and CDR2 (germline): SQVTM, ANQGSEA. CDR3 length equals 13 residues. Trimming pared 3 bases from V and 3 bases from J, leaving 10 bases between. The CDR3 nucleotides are TGCAGCGTTGAGGCTAGTCAGACAGATACGCAGTATTTT. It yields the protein CSVEASQTDTQYF.

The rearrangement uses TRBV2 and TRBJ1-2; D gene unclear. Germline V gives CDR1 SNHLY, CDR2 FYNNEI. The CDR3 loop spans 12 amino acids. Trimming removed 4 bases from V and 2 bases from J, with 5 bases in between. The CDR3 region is CASSGINYGYTF. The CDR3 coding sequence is TGTGCCAGCAGTGGCATAAACTATGGCTACACCTTC.

The CDR3 loop reads CAWSVQLYEQYF. In DNA, the CDR3 is TGTGCCTGGAGTGTACAGTTGTACGAGCAGTACTTC. The chain has TRBV30 and TRBJ2-7; D is ambiguous. The CDR3 runs 12 residues. The germline V gene encodes CDR1 GTSNPN and CDR2 SVGIG (reference sequence). Between the trimmed V and J ends, which lost 0 bases and 4 bases, there was a span of 7 bases.

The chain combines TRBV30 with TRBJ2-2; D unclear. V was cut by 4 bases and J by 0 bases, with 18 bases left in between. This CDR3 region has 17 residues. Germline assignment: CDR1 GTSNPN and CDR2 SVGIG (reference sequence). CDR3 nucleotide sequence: TGTGCCTGGAATCCGCTCGGATGGAACGCGAACACCGGGGAGCTGTTTTTT. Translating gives CAWNPLGWNANTGELFF.

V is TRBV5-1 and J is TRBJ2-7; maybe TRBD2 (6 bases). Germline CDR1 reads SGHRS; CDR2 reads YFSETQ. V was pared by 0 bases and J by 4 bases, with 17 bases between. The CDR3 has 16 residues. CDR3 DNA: TGCGCCAGCAGCTTGGTCCTAGCGAGAGGCGGTTACGAGCAGTACTTC. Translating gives CASSLVLARGGYEQYF. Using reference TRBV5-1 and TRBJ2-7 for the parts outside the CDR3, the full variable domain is KAGVTQTPRYLIKTRGQQVTLSCSPISGHRSVSWYQQTPGQGLQFLFEYFSETQRNKGNFPGRFSGRQFSNSRSEMNVSTLELGDSALYLCASSLVLARGGYEQYFGPGTRLTVT.

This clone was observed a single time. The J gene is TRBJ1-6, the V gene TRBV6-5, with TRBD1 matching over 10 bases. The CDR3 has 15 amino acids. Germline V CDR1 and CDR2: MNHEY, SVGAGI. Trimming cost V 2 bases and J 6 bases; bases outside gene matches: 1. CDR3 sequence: CASSYGDRGNSPLHF. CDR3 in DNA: TGTGCCAGCAGTTACGGGGACAGGGGTAATTCACCCCTCCACTTT.

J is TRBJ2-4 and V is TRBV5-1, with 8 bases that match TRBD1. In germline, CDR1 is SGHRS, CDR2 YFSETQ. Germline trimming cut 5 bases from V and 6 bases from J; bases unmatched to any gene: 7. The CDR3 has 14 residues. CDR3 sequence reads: CASSLDQGANIQYF. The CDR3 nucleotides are TGCGCCAGCAGTTTAGATCAGGGGGCAAACATTCAGTACTTC.

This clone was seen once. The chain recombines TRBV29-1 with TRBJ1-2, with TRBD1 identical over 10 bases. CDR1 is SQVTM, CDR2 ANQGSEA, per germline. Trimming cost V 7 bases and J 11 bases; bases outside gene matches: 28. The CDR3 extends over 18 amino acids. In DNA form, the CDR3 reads TGCAGCGCCGGGGACCCCCCGGGACAGGGGACGTACTTTTTAGGTTACACCTTC. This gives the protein CSAGDPPGQGTYFLGYTF.

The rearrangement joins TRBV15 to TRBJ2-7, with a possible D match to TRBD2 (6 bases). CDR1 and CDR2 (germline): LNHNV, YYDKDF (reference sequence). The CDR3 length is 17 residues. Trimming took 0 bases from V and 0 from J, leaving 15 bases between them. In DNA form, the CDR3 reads TGTGCCACCAGCAGAGATGCTTGGGGGGTTACCTCCTACGAGCAGTACTTC. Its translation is CATSRDAWGVTSYEQYF. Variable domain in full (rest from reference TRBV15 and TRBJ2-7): DAMVIQNPRYQVTQFGKPVTLSCSQTLNHNVMYWYQQKSSQAPKLLFHYYDKDFNNEADTPDNFQSRRPNTSFCFLDIRSPGLGDTAMYLCATSRDAWGVTSYEQYFGPGTRLTVT.

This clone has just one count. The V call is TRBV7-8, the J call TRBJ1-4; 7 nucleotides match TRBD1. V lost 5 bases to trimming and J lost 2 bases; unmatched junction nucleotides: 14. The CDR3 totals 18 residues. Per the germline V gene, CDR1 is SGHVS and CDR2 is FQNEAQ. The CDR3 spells CASSDKTGMGLTNEKLFF. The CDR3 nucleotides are TGTGCCAGCAGCGATAAGACAGGGATGGGTCTCACTAATGAAAAACTGTTTTTT.